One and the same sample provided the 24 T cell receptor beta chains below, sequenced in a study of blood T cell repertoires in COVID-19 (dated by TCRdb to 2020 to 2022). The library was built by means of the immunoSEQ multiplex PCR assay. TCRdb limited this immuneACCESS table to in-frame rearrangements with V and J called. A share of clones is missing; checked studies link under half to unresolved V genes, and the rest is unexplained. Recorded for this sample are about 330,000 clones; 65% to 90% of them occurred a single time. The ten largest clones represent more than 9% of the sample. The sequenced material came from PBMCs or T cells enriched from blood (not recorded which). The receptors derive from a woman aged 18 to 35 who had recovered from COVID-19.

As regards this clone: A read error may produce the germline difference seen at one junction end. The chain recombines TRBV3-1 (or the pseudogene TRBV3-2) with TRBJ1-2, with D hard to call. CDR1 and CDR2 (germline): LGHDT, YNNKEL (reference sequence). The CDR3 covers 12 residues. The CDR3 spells CASNQGGSGYTF. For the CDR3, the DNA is TGTGCCAGCAACCAAGGAGGCTCTGGCTACACCTTC.

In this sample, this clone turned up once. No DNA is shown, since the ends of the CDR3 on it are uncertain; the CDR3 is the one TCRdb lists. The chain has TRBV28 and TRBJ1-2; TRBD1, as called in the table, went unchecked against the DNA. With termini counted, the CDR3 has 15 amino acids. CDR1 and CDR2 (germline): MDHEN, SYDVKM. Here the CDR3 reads CASSSSGQKNYGYTF.

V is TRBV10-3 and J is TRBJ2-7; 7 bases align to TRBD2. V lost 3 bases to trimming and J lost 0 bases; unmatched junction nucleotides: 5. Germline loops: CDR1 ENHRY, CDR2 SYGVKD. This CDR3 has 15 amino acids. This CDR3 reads CAISDSGTTSYEQYF. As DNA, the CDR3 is TGTGCCATCAGTGATTCCGGGACTACCTCCTACGAGCAGTACTTC.

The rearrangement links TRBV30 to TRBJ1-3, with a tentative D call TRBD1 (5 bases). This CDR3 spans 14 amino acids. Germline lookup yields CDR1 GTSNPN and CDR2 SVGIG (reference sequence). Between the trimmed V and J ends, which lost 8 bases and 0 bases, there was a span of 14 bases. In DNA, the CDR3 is TGTGCCGTCGTAGGGGTTAGCTCTGGAAACACCATATATTTT. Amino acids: CAVVGVSSGNTIYF.

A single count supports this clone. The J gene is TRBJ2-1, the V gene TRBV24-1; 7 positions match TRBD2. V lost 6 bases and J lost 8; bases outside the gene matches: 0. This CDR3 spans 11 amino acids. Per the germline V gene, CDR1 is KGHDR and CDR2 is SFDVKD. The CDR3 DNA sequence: TGTGCCACCAGTCGGGGGGATGAGCAGTTCTTC. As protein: CATSRGDEQFF.

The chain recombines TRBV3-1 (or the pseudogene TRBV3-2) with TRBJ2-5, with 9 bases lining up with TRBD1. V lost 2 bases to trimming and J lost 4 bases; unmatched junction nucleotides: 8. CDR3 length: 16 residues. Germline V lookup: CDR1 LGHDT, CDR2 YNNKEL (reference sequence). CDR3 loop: CASSQPLTGGSETQYF. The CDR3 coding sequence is TGTGCCAGCAGCCAACCATTAACAGGGGGCTCAGAGACCCAGTACTTC.

The CDR3 coding sequence is TGTGCCAGCAGCTCTCGGGACAAAGCCTACGAGCAGTACTTC. It encodes CASSSRDKAYEQYF. The gene calls are TRBV7-9 and TRBJ2-7, with D possibly matching TRBD1 (6 bases). The ends were cut back, 4 bases at V and 2 bases at J, with 12 bases in the middle. The CDR3 is 14 amino acids. Germline CDR1 and CDR2: SEHNR and FQNEAQ (reference sequence). Based on the CDR3 plus reference TRBV7-9 and TRBJ2-7, the full variable domain is DTGVSQNPRHKITKRGQNVTFRCDPISEHNRLYWYRQTLGQGPEFLTYFQNEAQLEKSRLLSDRFSAERPKGSFSTLEIQRTEQGDSAMYLCASSSRDKAYEQYFGPGTRLTVT.

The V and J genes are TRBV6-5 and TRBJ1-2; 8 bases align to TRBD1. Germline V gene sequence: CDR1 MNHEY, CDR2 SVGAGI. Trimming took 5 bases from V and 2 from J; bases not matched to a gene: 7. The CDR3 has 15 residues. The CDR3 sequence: CASSLDREVNYGYTF. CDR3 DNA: TGTGCCAGCAGTCTGGACAGGGAGGTCAACTATGGCTACACCTTC.

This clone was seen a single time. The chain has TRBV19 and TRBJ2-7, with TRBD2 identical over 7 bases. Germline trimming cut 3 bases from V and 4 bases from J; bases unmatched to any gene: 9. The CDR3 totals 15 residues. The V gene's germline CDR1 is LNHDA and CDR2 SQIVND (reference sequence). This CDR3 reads CASSIIPGGSYEQYF. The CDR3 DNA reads TGTGCCAGTAGTATCATACCGGGGGGATCATACGAGCAGTACTTC.

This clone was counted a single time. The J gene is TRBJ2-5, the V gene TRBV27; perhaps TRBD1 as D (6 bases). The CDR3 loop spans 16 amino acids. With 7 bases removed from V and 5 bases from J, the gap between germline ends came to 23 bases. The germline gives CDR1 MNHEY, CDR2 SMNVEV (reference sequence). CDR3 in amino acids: CASKGVEGRPGETQYF. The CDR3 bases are TGTGCCAGCAAGGGGGTCGAGGGGCGGCCCGGGGAGACCCAGTACTTC.

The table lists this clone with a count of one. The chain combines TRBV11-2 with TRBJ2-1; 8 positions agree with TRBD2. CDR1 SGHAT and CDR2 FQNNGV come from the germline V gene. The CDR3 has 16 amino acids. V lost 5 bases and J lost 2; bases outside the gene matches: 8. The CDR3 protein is CASSQDGGEPYNEQFF. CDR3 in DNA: TGTGCCAGCAGCCAGGACGGGGGGGAGCCCTACAATGAGCAGTTCTTC.

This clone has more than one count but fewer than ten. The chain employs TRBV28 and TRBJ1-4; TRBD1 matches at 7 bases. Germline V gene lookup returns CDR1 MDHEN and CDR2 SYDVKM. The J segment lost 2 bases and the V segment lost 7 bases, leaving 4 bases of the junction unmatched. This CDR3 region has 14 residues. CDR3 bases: TGTGCCAGCACCCAGGGGGTTACTAATGAAAAACTGTTTTTT. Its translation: CASTQGVTNEKLFF.

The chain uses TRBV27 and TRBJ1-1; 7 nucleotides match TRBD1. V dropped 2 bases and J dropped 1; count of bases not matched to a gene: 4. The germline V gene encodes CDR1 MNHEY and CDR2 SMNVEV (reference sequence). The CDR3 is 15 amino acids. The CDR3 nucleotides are TGTGCCAGCAGTTTAGGGTGGACAGGGAACACTGAAGCTTTCTTT. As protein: CASSLGWTGNTEAFF.

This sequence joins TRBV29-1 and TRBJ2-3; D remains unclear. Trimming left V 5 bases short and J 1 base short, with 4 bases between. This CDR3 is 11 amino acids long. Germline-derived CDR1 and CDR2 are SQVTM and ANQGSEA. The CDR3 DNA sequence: TGCAGCGTTCAGGGCACAGATACGCAGTATTTT. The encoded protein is CSVQGTDTQYF.

CDR3 in amino acids: CASSFPYGYEQYF. DNA of the CDR3: TGTGCCAGCAGCTTTCCCTACGGCTACGAGCAGTACTTC. The chain uses TRBV11-1 and TRBJ2-7; unclear D gene. The V and J ends lost 3 bases and 3 bases respectively, with 9 bases between them. The CDR3 is 13 amino acids. Germline loops: CDR1 SGHAT, CDR2 FQDESV (reference sequence).

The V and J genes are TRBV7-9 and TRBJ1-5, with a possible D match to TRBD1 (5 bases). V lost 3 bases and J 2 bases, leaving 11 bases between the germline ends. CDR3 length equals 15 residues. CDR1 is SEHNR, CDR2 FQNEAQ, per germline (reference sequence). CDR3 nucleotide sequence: TGTGCCAGCAGCTTCGGGGGGATCGGCAATCAGCCCCAGCATTTT. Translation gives CASSFGGIGNQPQHF.

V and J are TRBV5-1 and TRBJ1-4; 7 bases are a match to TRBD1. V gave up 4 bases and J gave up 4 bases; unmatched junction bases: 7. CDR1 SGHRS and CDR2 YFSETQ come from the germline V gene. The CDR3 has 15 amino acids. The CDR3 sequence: CASSPRTGSNEKLFF. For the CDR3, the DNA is TGCGCCAGCAGCCCCCGGACAGGAAGTAATGAAAAACTGTTTTTT.

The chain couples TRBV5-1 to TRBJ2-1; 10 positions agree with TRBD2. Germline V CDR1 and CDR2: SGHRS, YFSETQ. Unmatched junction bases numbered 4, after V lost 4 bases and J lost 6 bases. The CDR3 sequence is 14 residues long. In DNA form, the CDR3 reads TGCGCCAGCAGCATAGGACTAGCGGTCAATGAGCAGTTCTTC. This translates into CASSIGLAVNEQFF.

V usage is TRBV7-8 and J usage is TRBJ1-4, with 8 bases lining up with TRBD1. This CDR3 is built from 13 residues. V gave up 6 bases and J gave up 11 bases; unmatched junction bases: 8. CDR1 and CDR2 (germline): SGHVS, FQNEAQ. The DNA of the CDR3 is TGTGCCAGCAGTCCAACAGACAGGGGTAAACTGTTTTTT. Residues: CASSPTDRGKLFF.

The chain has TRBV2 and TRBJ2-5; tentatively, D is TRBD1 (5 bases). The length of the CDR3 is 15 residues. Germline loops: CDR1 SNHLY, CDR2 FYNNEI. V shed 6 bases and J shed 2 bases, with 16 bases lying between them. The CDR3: CASRAAWGLQETQYF. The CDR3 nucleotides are TGTGCCAGCAGGGCCGCTTGGGGCCTGCAAGAGACCCAGTACTTC. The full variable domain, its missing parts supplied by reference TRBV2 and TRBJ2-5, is EPEVTQTPSHQVTQMGQEVILRCVPISNHLYFYWYRQILGQKVEFLVSFYNNEISEKSEIFDDQFSVERPDGSNFTLKIRSTKLEDSAMYFCASRAAWGLQETQYFGPGTRLLVL.

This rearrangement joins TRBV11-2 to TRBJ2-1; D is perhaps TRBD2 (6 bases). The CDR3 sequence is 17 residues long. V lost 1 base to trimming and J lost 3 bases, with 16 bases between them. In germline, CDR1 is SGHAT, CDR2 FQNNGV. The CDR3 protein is CASSLALWGELYNEQFF. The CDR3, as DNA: TGTGCCAGCAGCTTAGCTCTCTGGGGGGAACTCTACAATGAGCAGTTCTTC. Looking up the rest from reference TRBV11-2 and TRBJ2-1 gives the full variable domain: EAGVAQSPRYKIIEKRQSVAFWCNPISGHATLYWYQQILGQGPKLLIQFQNNGVVDDSQLPKDRFSAERLKGVDSTLKIQPAKLEDSAVYLCASSLALWGELYNEQFFGPGTRLTVL.

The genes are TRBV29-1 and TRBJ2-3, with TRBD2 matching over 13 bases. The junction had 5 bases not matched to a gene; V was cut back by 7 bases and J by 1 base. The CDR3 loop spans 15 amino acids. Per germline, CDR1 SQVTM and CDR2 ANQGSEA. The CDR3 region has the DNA TGCAGCGCTTCCGGGACTAGCGGGGGCACAGATACGCAGTATTTT. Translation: CSASGTSGGTDTQYF.

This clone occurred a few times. CDR3 DNA: TGTGCCAGTAGTATCTTAGCTTTCTTT. Amino acid sequence: CASSILAFF. The chain has TRBV19 and TRBJ1-1; D call uncertain. Germline V gene sequence: CDR1 LNHDA, CDR2 SQIVND (reference sequence). This CDR3 comprises 9 residues. Trimming left V 3 bases short and J 10 bases short, with 3 bases between.

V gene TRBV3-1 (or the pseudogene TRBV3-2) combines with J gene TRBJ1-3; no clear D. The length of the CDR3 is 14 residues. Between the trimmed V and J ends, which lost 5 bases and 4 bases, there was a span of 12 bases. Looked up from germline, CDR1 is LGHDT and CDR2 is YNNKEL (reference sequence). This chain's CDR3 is CASSSGAEGNTIYF. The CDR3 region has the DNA TGTGCCAGCAGCTCAGGTGCCGAGGGAAACACCATATATTTT.